This paragraph covers one T cell receptor beta chain sequence. Antigen: not known. The PCR employed 60 Vbeta primers together with 13 Jbeta primers. Repertoires were generated with immunoSEQ multiplex PCR, while TCRdb's copy carries only in-frame clones and drops some. The sample contains about 100,000 clones, around 81% of which appear only once. This specimen comes from a study of cytomegalovirus exposure and HLA in healthy donors. Regarding the study as a whole: Productive rates of about 87% or about 30% were seen for most TCR beta V segments in an earlier analysis. Among the most significant clusters, several appeared linked to common viral pathogens in a later analysis.

This receptor was taken from an older woman in good health and CMV-seropositive. The sample comprised PBMCs.

The CDR3 spells CASSLGAGVTDTQYF. CDR3 sequence (DNA): TGCGCCAGCAGCTTGGGGGCGGGAGTCACAGATACGCAGTATTTT. The V and J genes are TRBV5-1 and TRBJ2-3; 7 positions match TRBD2. CDR3 size: 15 residues. V was clipped by 0 bases and J by 2 bases; unmatched bases: 3. Germline-derived CDR1 and CDR2 are SGHRS and YFSETQ.